The clone carrying this TCR beta chain appeared a few times. This sample is drawn from a study of OX40 agonist ivuxolimab in advanced cancers. Study context: Those treated in dose escalation had hepatocellular carcinoma, melanoma, renal cell cancer or head and neck cancer. Of mixed ages from about 23 to 85 and averaging roughly 66 years, the group was roughly 83% male. The study reported partial responses in three patients: one hepatocellular carcinoma, two cutaneous melanoma.

Method: immunoSEQ multiplex PCR; TCRdb's copy keeps in-frame clones and lacks some. Of some 70,000 clones detected, around 86% appear once; the ten largest clones hold roughly 8.2%. The length of the CDR3 is 11 residues. Germline loops: CDR1 SGHTA, CDR2 FQGTGA. Deletions cut 1 base from V and 8 bases from J, with 3 bases between. The clonotype originates from an adult with an advanced solid tumor such as melanoma, head and neck, liver or kidney cancer. The gene calls are TRBV7-3 and TRBJ1-5; D uncertain. The specimen comprised CD4+ or CD8+ T cells sorted from blood, sampled in a trial of the OX40 agonist ivuxolimab. The CDR3: CASSLSKPQHF. CDR3 sequence (DNA): TGTGCCAGCAGCTTAAGCAAGCCCCAGCATTTT.